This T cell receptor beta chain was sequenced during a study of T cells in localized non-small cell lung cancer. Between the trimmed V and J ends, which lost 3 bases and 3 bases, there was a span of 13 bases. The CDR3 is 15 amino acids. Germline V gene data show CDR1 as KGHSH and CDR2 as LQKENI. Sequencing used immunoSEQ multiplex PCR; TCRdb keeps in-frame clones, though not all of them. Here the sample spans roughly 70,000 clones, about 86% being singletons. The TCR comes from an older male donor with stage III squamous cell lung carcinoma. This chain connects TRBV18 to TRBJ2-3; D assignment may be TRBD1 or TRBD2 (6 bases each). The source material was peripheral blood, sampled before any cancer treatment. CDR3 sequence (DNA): TGTGCCAGCTCACCCCTCGGGGGCCTAACAGATACGCAGTATTTT. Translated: CASSPLGGLTDTQYF.